A selection of T cell receptor beta chains follows, all from one sample in a study of blood T cell repertoires in COVID-19. Generated by immunoSEQ multiplex PCR, the TCRdb table keeps only in-frame clones and is missing some. The sample lists around 500,000 clones; 88% were seen once. The sample comprised PBMCs or T cells enriched from blood (not recorded which). Receptors originate from a woman between 35 and 50 years old who had recovered from COVID-19. The CDR3 runs from the conserved cysteine through the conserved F or W. Each record gives: clone size, J gene, D gene, V gene, CDR3 protein, CDR3 DNA. D genes are given only for firm matches. Clone size, where shown, is once, few, many, or a class for clones that have expanded.

>.|TRBJ1-4|.|TRBV7-9
CASSLEQLLATNEKLFF
TGTGCCAGCAGCTTAGAACAGCTACTTGCAACTAATGAAAAACTGTTTTTT
>.|TRBJ1-1|TRBD1|TRBV5-4
CASRQGQTGTEAFF
TGTGCCAGCAGACAGGGACAGACGGGCACTGAAGCTTTCTTT
>.|TRBJ2-3|.|TRBV9
CASSSSVADVADTQYF
TGTGCCAGCAGCTCCAGCGTAGCCGACGTGGCGGATACGCAGTATTTT
>.|TRBJ2-7|TRBD2|TRBV7-2
CASSFRRERSYEQYF
TGTGCCAGCAGCTTTAGGCGGGAGAGATCCTACGAGCAGTACTTC
>.|TRBJ1-1|.|TRBV6-5
CASSYSGQAFF
TGTGCCAGCAGTTACTCGGGGCAAGCTTTCTTT
>.|TRBJ2-1|TRBD2|TRBV9
CASSFSGRAGNEQFF
TGTGCCAGCAGCTTCAGCGGGAGGGCCGGGAATGAGCAGTTCTTC
>.|TRBJ1-3|TRBD1|TRBV5-1
CASSIGTDRLSGNTIYF
TGCGCCAGCAGCATCGGGACAGACCGCCTCTCTGGAAACACCATATATTTT
>few|TRBJ2-6|TRBD1|TRBV5-4
CASSPRDRGRTGANVLTF
TGTGCCAGCAGCCCCCGGGACAGGGGGCGAACTGGGGCCAACGTCCTGACTTTC
>.|TRBJ2-3|TRBD2|TRBV19
CASSIRGGLAGGDTQYF
TGTGCCAGTAGTATAAGGGGGGGACTAGCGGGAGGAGATACGCAGTATTTT
>.|TRBJ2-7|.|TRBV5-6
CASSLGRRAPTYEQYF
TGTGCCAGCAGCTTAGGACGCAGGGCGCCTACCTACGAGCAGTACTTC
>once|TRBJ1-4|.|TRBV4-1
CASSQGGGAGNEKLFF
TGCGCCAGCAGCCAAGGGGGGGGTGCGGGTAATGAAAAACTGTTTTTT
>.|TRBJ1-4|TRBD1|TRBV5-1
CASSKGQGEKLFF
TGCGCCAGCAGCAAGGGACAGGGTGAAAAACTGTTTTTT
>.|TRBJ1-1|TRBD1|TRBV7-9
CASSQTGRTGNTEAFF
TGTGCCAGCAGCCAGACGGGGAGGACAGGGAACACTGAAGCTTTCTTT
>.|TRBJ2-3|TRBD1|TRBV11-3
CASSLGQGGTDTQYF
TGTGCCAGCAGTTTGGGACAGGGCGGCACAGATACGCAGTATTTT
>.|TRBJ1-6|TRBD1|TRBV6-5
CASSFLQGASPLHF
TGTGCCAGCAGTTTCTTACAGGGGGCATCACCCCTCCACTTT
>.|TRBJ1-4|.|TRBV5-4
CASSLGQGNEKLFF
TGTGCCAGCAGCTTGGGGCAGGGGAATGAAAAACTGTTTTTT
>.|TRBJ2-7|.|TRBV3-1/TRBV3-2
CASSPSPSSNEQYF
TGTGCCAGCAGCCCATCCCCCTCCTCTAACGAGCAGTACTTC
>.|TRBJ2-3|TRBD2|TRBV12-5
CASGFSGRAQSTDTQYF
TGTGCTAGTGGTTTTAGCGGGAGGGCCCAGAGCACAGATACGCAGTATTTT